One sample yielded the 32 T cell receptor beta chains listed below, sequenced in a study of blood T cells in healthy people across ages. Combining a sample-barcoded 5' primer with a J-beta primer mix, a second PCR ran for roughly 6 to 11 cycles. TCRdb re-analysed the 5' RACE reads in MiXCR, keeping a single row per CDR3 protein. This table holds about 840,000 distinct CDR3 sequences, almost 30% found once. Separately, the same data were catalogued under a study of T cells of mothers and their children.

The sample consisted of blood. Receptor source: a woman between 40 and 50 years old in good health.

There are a few counts of this clonotype. The chain joins TRBV20-1 to TRBJ2-1; 7 bases agree with TRBD2. V lost 2 bases to trimming and J lost 5 bases; unmatched junction nucleotides: 9. The CDR3 sequence is 15 residues long. Germline V gene data show CDR1 as DFQATT and CDR2 as SNEGSKA (reference sequence). The CDR3: CSARTSRGKNNEQFF. CDR3 sequence (DNA): TGCAGTGCTAGAACCTCGCGGGGGAAGAACAATGAGCAGTTCTTC.

This clonotype turned up a few times. This chain joins TRBV7-9 and TRBJ2-5; 8 nucleotides line up with TRBD2. V was clipped by 4 bases and J by 5 bases; unmatched bases: 9. The CDR3 is 15 residues long. CDR1 is SEHNR and CDR2 is FQNEAQ in the germline V gene (reference sequence). The CDR3, as DNA: TGTGCCAGCAGCTCCCCGGGACTAGATTACGAGACCCAGTACTTC. Protein product: CASSSPGLDYETQYF. The whole variable domain, filled in from reference TRBV7-9 and TRBJ2-5, reads DTGVSQNPRHKITKRGQNVTFRCDPISEHNRLYWYRQTLGQGPEFLTYFQNEAQLEKSRLLSDRFSAERPKGSFSTLEIQRTEQGDSAMYLCASSSPGLDYETQYFGPGTRLLVL.

The sample holds a few counts of this clonotype. The chain links TRBV6-4 to TRBJ2-1; no firm D call. Germline lookup yields CDR1 MRHNA and CDR2 SNTAGT. The CDR3 spans 15 residues. V gave up 9 bases and J gave up 4 bases, with 19 bases separating them. In DNA form, the CDR3 reads TGTGCCAGTAGAGCAGGAACGGAAGGGTACAATGAGCAGTTCTTC. This encodes CASRAGTEGYNEQFF.

Notes on this clonotype: A read error may produce the germline difference seen at one junction end. Here the CDR3 DNA reads TGTGCTAGCAGCTCCCCACCTCCACTAGCGGGGGGAGAAGAGACCCAGTACTTC. Amino acid sequence: CASSSPPPLAGGEETQYF. The rearrangement uses TRBV7-7 and TRBJ2-5, with 12 bases fitting TRBD2. The CDR3 runs 18 residues. Germline V gene lookup returns CDR1 SSHAT and CDR2 FNYEAQ (reference sequence).

Of note for this clonotype: A clone one base away is much larger, so this may be a read error. This rearrangement joins TRBV3-1 to TRBJ2-6; D perhaps matches TRBD1 (5 bases). Germline assignment: CDR1 LGHDT and CDR2 YNNKEL (reference sequence). CDR3 length: 19 amino acids. CDR3 sequence (DNA): TGTGCCAGCAGCCAAGAAGCACTTTCCCGCTTCTCTGGGGCCAACGTCCGGACTTTC. Translating gives CASSQEALSRFSGANVRTF.

The chain links TRBV29-1 to TRBJ2-4, with 8 bases fitting TRBD1. The CDR3 spans 13 residues. From germline, CDR1 is SQVTM and CDR2 ANQGSEA. The J segment lost 5 bases and the V segment lost 5 bases, leaving 5 bases of the junction unmatched. CDR3: CSVFDRGQNIQYF. DNA of the CDR3: TGCAGCGTTTTCGACAGGGGCCAAAACATTCAGTACTTC.

This chain links TRBV9 with TRBJ1-1; 8 nucleotides agree with TRBD1. Trimming removed 0 bases from V and 5 bases from J; junction bases left unmatched: 6. The CDR3 runs to 15 residues. Germline lookup yields CDR1 SGDLS and CDR2 YYNGEE. The DNA for the CDR3 is TGTGCCAGCAGCGTAGCCAGCGGGACAGGAACTGAAGCTTTCTTT. This translates into CASSVASGTGTEAFF.

This clonotype turned up a few times. This rearrangement joins TRBV20-1 to TRBJ1-6; TRBD1 is a possible D gene (5 bases). The V end was cut by 7 bases, the J end by 7 bases, with 17 bases between. The CDR3 loop spans 14 amino acids. The germline V gene encodes CDR1 DFQATT and CDR2 SNEGSKA (reference sequence). The CDR3 region has the DNA TGCAGTGTCCCGTGGCAGGGTCACAATTCACCCCTCCACTTT. The encoded protein is CSVPWQGHNSPLHF.

The J gene is TRBJ1-2, the V gene TRBV6-6; tentatively, D is TRBD1 (5 bases). Looked up from germline, CDR1 is MNHNY and CDR2 is SVGAGI (reference sequence). Deletions cut 0 bases from V and 4 bases from J, with 15 bases between. The CDR3 consists of 16 residues. For the CDR3, the DNA is TGTGCCAGCAGTTACTCGAAACAGGCGGGGGTCTATGGCTACACCTTC. It codes for CASSYSKQAGVYGYTF.

This clonotype appeared once. A read error is possible here, since a much larger clone lies one base away. This chain links TRBV29-1 with TRBJ1-2; no clear D gene. The CDR3 totals 17 residues. CDR1 and CDR2 from the germline V gene are SQVTM and ANQGSEA. This CDR3 reads CSVEGVLGGVGNYGNTF. The CDR3 DNA sequence: TGCAGCGTTGAAGGAGTGTTGGGAGGAGTCGGTAACTATGGCAACACCTTC.

This clonotype appeared a few times. The chain is built from TRBV28 and TRBJ2-7, with D possibly being TRBD1 (6 bases). V gave up 3 bases and J gave up 2 bases, with 14 bases separating them. The CDR3 has 15 amino acids. Germline values: CDR1 MDHEN, CDR2 SYDVKM. CDR3 protein: CASSFRDIITYEQYF. The CDR3, as DNA: TGTGCCAGCAGTTTCCGGGACATAATTACCTACGAGCAGTACTTC.

This clonotype was counted a few times. The J gene is TRBJ2-7, the V gene TRBV6-1; TRBD1 agrees at 7 bases. J gave up 0 bases and V 9 bases, and 5 bases lay outside the gene matches. The CDR3 spans 13 residues. Per germline, CDR1 MNHNS and CDR2 SASEGT. CDR3 in amino acids: CASTGENSYEQYF. The CDR3 DNA follows: TGTGCCAGTACAGGGGAAAACTCCTACGAGCAGTACTTC.

For this clonotype: The germline gene is not matched at one end of the junction; a read error may be the cause. CDR3 nucleotides: TGTGCCGGCAGTGAGCCAGGGGAGGCCCAAGAGACCCAGTACTTC. Protein sequence: CAGSEPGEAQETQYF. This sequence joins TRBV6-1 and TRBJ2-5; D may correspond to TRBD1 or TRBD2 (6 bases each). Germline assignment: CDR1 MNHNS and CDR2 SASEGT. The CDR3 extends over 15 amino acids.

The rearrangement joins TRBV6-5 to TRBJ1-5; possibly TRBD1 for D (6 bases). V was clipped by 2 bases and J by 7 bases, with 15 bases between them. Germline values: CDR1 MNHEY, CDR2 SVGAGI. This CDR3 has 15 amino acids. The CDR3 protein is CASSYQAGANQPQHF. The CDR3 region has the DNA TGTGCCAGCAGTTACCAGGCAGGGGCAAACCAGCCCCAGCATTTT.

This clonotype has ten or more counts. This CDR3 is CASSQVIGTGRYF. CDR3 bases: TGCGCCAGCAGCCAAGTTATCGGGACAGGGAGGTACTTC. The chain employs TRBV4-1 and TRBJ2-4; 9 bases agree with TRBD1. The V segment lost 1 base and the J segment 15 bases; nucleotides outside the gene matches: 7. Germline V CDR1 and CDR2: MGHRA, YSYEKL. The CDR3 has 13 amino acids.

V is TRBV30 and J is TRBJ1-1; maybe TRBD1 (6 bases). The CDR3 runs 12 residues. Trimming removed 5 bases from V and 2 bases from J, with 9 bases in between. CDR1 is GTSNPN and CDR2 is SVGIG in the germline V gene (reference sequence). The CDR3 coding sequence is TGTGCCTGGGGGGACACTAACACTGAAGCTTTCTTT. As protein: CAWGDTNTEAFF. The entire variable domain, with the rest obtained from reference TRBV30 and TRBJ1-1, is as follows: SQTIHQWPATLVQPVGSPLSLECTVEGTSNPNLYWYRQAAGRGLQLLFYSVGIGQISSEVPQNLSASRPQDRQFILSSKKLLLSDSGFYLCAWGDTNTEAFFGQGTRLTVV.

The count of this clonotype is one. V is TRBV28 and J is TRBJ2-7; 7 bases map to TRBD1. V shed 5 bases, J shed 5 bases, and the junction held 9 bases outside the gene matches. The CDR3 sequence is 14 residues long. Germline values: CDR1 MDHEN, CDR2 SYDVKM. The CDR3 nucleotides are TGTGCCAGCAGTCCCCTCCGGGACAGAGACGAGCAGTACTTC. It yields the protein CASSPLRDRDEQYF.

Comment on this clonotype: At one of its ends the junction is not consistent with the germline gene, which may arise from a read error. V is TRBV14 and J is TRBJ2-3; 11 bases are a match to TRBD2. The germline V gene encodes CDR1 SGHDN and CDR2 FVKESK. The CDR3 sequence is 18 residues long. For the CDR3, the DNA is TGTGCCAGCAGCCAAGAGGGACTAGCGGTAGGAGGCGCAGATATGCAGTATTTT. This gives the protein CASSQEGLAVGGADMQYF.

This clonotype was found a few times. V is TRBV6-1 and J is TRBJ1-1; a weak D match, TRBD1 (5 bases). The CDR3 runs 15 residues. V lost 3 bases and J lost 2, with 13 bases in between. Germline values: CDR1 MNHNS, CDR2 SASEGT. The CDR3 DNA is TGTGCCAGCAGTGACTCAGGGTTCCCCAACACTGAAGCTTTCTTT. Translated, it gives CASSDSGFPNTEAFF.

This clonotype was recorded a few times. The chain has TRBV6-6 and TRBJ2-1; D possibly uses TRBD1 or TRBD2 (5 bases each). Trimming took 4 bases from V and 6 from J, leaving 16 bases between them. Per germline, CDR1 MNHNY and CDR2 SVGAGI (reference sequence). This CDR3 spans 15 amino acids. CDR3 in amino acids: CASSWGNTGRNEQFF. The CDR3 bases are TGTGCCAGCAGTTGGGGGAACACCGGACGCAATGAGCAGTTCTTC.

This clonotype appeared many times. V is TRBV9 and J is TRBJ1-6; maybe TRBD1 (6 bases). CDR1 and CDR2 (germline): SGDLS, YYNGEE. V was cut by 3 bases and J by 6 bases, with 13 bases left in between. The CDR3 loop spans 15 amino acids. CDR3 sequence: CASSGGTQGNSPLHF. In DNA form, the CDR3 reads TGTGCCAGCAGCGGAGGTACACAGGGTAATTCACCCCTCCACTTT.

This clonotype was recorded many times. The genes are TRBV3-1 and TRBJ2-5, with 12 nucleotides matching TRBD2. The CDR3 length is 16 residues. V lost 4 bases to trimming and J lost 0 bases; unmatched junction nucleotides: 3. CDR1 is LGHDT and CDR2 is YNNKEL in the germline V gene (reference sequence). CDR3 DNA: TGTGCCAGCAGCCCCTGGACTAGCGGGAACCAAGAGACCCAGTACTTC. This translates into CASSPWTSGNQETQYF.

The gene calls are TRBV18 and TRBJ2-5; no reliable D call. Trimming pared 2 bases from V and 5 bases from J, leaving 9 bases between. Germline V gives CDR1 KGHSH, CDR2 LQKENI. The CDR3 runs 13 residues. The CDR3: CASSPTIRETQYF. The CDR3 DNA sequence: TGTGCCAGCTCACCAACTATCCGGGAGACCCAGTACTTC.

This clonotype was observed a few times. The CDR3 is CAISGSSGNTQYF. As DNA, the CDR3 is TGTGCCATCAGTGGGTCTAGCGGTAATACGCAGTATTTT. The chain uses TRBV10-3 and TRBJ2-3; 7 positions agree with TRBD2. This CDR3 spans 13 amino acids. V lost 4 bases and J lost 7; bases outside the gene matches: 5. CDR1 and CDR2 from the germline V gene are ENHRY and SYGVKD.

This clonotype was picked up many times. The chain uses TRBV6-5 and TRBJ2-7, with 7 bases fitting TRBD1. After removal of 4 bases from V and 3 bases from J, the junction contained 6 bases not matched to a gene. CDR3 size: 14 residues. Germline loops: CDR1 MNHEY, CDR2 SVGAGI. The CDR3: CASSSGTANYEQYF. CDR3 nucleotides: TGTGCCAGCAGTTCCGGGACAGCCAACTACGAGCAGTACTTC.

This clonotype has more than one count but fewer than ten. The chain uses TRBV12-3 or TRBV12-4 and TRBJ2-7; 12 bases align to TRBD1. With V trimmed by 1 base and J by 6 bases, 10 bases remained unmatched. CDR3 length: 17 amino acids. Written as DNA, the CDR3 is TGTGCCAGCAGTTTAGTAAGGGCCGGGACAGGGGGCTTCGAGCAGTACTTC. Encoded protein: CASSLVRAGTGGFEQYF.

This rearrangement joins TRBV10-3 to TRBJ2-5; TRBD1 matches 12 bases. The junction had 7 bases not matched to a gene; V was cut back by 7 bases and J by 4 bases. The germline gives CDR1 ENHRY, CDR2 SYGVKD. The CDR3 covers 15 residues. The CDR3 spells CAIKPGQGARETQYF. In nucleotides, the CDR3 is TGTGCCATCAAACCGGGACAGGGGGCGAGAGAGACCCAGTACTTC.

The chain has TRBV28 and TRBJ1-2; D may be TRBD1 (6 bases). CDR1 and CDR2 from the germline V gene are MDHEN and SYDVKM. Between the trimmed V and J ends, which lost 5 bases and 4 bases, there was a span of 14 bases. The CDR3 loop spans 14 amino acids. In DNA, the CDR3 is TGTGCCAGCAGTCGAGATGGGACAAGCTATGGCTACACCTTC. It codes for CASSRDGTSYGYTF.

The gene calls are TRBV27 and TRBJ1-2, with 10 bases matching TRBD1. Germline V gene lookup returns CDR1 MNHEY and CDR2 SMNVEV (reference sequence). V shed 5 bases and J 7 bases; nucleotides not matched to a gene: 7. This CDR3 spans 14 amino acids. The CDR3 bases are TGTGCCAGCAGTCCGTTGACAGGGGGCTGTGGCTACACCTTC. Its translation: CASSPLTGGCGYTF.

This clonotype has just a few counts. The junction departs from the called germline gene at one end, perhaps through a read error. The chain links TRBV4-1 to TRBJ1-6; a possible D gene is TRBD1 (6 bases). Germline V gene sequence: CDR1 MGHRA, CDR2 YSYEKL. The CDR3 has 15 amino acids. Here the CDR3 DNA reads TGCGCCAGCAGCCAAGGTTCAGGGGTGGGTTCACCCCCCCACTTT. Translation gives CASSQGSGVGSPPHF.

This chain joins TRBV11-2 and TRBJ1-2; D not resolved. Germline V gene lookup returns CDR1 SGHAT and CDR2 FQNNGV. V lost 5 bases and J 8 bases, leaving 21 bases between the germline ends. The CDR3 totals 15 residues. The CDR3 DNA sequence: TGTGCCAGCAGCCCAGTACTACGGACGACGGAGGGCTACACCTTC. It specifies CASSPVLRTTEGYTF.

This clonotype was seen a few times. Compared with germline, one end of the junction differs, possibly owing to a read error. The chain employs TRBV7-2 and TRBJ2-1, with 8 positions matching TRBD2. The CDR3 has 17 amino acids. Germline assignment: CDR1 SGHTA and CDR2 FQGNSA. In DNA form, the CDR3 reads TGTGCCGGCAGCTTACAGCCGAGCGGGGGAGTTTACAATGAGCAGTTCTTC. Translation: CAGSLQPSGGVYNEQFF.